Shown below are 21 T cell receptor beta chains from a single sample sequenced in a study of blood T cells in healthy people across ages. A second roughly 7 to 12 cycle PCR used barcoded and J-beta primers. Each CDR3 protein is one row after TCRdb ran MiXCR on the 5' RACE reads. The sample yields fewer than 900,000 distinct CDR3 sequences, 45% to 50% seen once. Input material: blood. The receptors were gathered from a woman aged 55-69 years in good health.

In its sample, this clonotype was seen once. The rearrangement uses TRBV20-1 and TRBJ2-3, with D tentatively TRBD2 (6 bases). This CDR3 contains 15 residues. The germline V gene encodes CDR1 DFQATT and CDR2 SNEGSKA (reference sequence). V lost 0 bases and J 3 bases, leaving 13 bases between the germline ends. CDR3 sequence: CSARDRGSGTDTQYF. The CDR3 bases are TGCAGTGCTAGAGATCGGGGGTCGGGGACAGATACGCAGTATTTT.

This clonotype was counted a few times. The chain joins TRBV5-1 to TRBJ2-5; 7 bases fit TRBD1. The V gene end was trimmed by 4 bases and the J gene end by 2 bases; junction bases not matched to a gene: 8. This CDR3 is built from 15 residues. Germline V lookup: CDR1 SGHRS, CDR2 YFSETQ. The CDR3 DNA is TGCGCCAGCAGCCTCTTAGGGACAGCACAAGAGACCCAGTACTTC. It is translated as CASSLLGTAQETQYF.

The V and J genes are TRBV5-5 and TRBJ2-5; D possibly corresponds to TRBD2 (7 bases). Judging by the DNA end, TRBJ2-7 fits better; the J call may be wrong. This CDR3 spans 16 amino acids. The V gene's germline CDR1 is SGHKS and CDR2 YYEKEE (reference sequence). The chain's CDR3 is CASSLEGGALVYEQYF. As DNA, the CDR3 is TGTGCCAGCAGCTTGGAGGGGGGGGCGCTTGTCTACGAGCAGTACTTC.

This chain uses TRBV5-8 with TRBJ2-7; 9 positions match TRBD1. Germline lookup yields CDR1 SGHTS and CDR2 YDEGEE. This CDR3 is 16 amino acids long. The trim removed 4 bases at V and 0 bases at J, leaving 8 bases unmatched. For the CDR3, the DNA is TGTGCCAGCAGCCGGGCCGGGACAGGGATCTCCTACGAGCAGTACTTC. This encodes CASSRAGTGISYEQYF.

The chain uses TRBV5-1 and TRBJ2-4; 9 bases are a match to TRBD1. The J call is in doubt because the DNA end fits TRBJ2-7 better. The CDR3 consists of 14 residues. Germline lookup yields CDR1 SGHRS and CDR2 YFSETQ. The CDR3, as DNA: TGCGCCAGCAGTCGACAGGGGGGCGCCTACGAGCAGTACTTC. Protein: CASSRQGGAYEQYF.

The chain recombines TRBV5-1 with TRBJ2-7; no reliable D call. The CDR3 extends over 16 amino acids. V was shortened by 0 bases and J by 2 bases, with 15 bases between the two germline ends. Germline CDR1 SGHRS, CDR2 YFSETQ. The CDR3 DNA is TGCGCCAGCAGCTTGGAAGCCGACGTCTACCCCTACGAGCAGTACTTC. As protein: CASSLEADVYPYEQYF. Variable domain in full (rest from reference TRBV5-1 and TRBJ2-7): KAGVTQTPRYLIKTRGQQVTLSCSPISGHRSVSWYQQTPGQGLQFLFEYFSETQRNKGNFPGRFSGRQFSNSRSEMNVSTLELGDSALYLCASSLEADVYPYEQYFGPGTRLTVT.

This clonotype was counted only a few times. The chain uses TRBV20-1 and TRBJ1-2; D perhaps matches TRBD1 (6 bases). V was shortened by 4 bases and J by 1 base, with 13 bases between the two germline ends. The CDR3 is 14 residues long. Germline assignment: CDR1 DFQATT and CDR2 SNEGSKA (reference sequence). The CDR3 DNA follows: TGCAGTGCTAAGGGGGAGAACAGTAACTATGGCTACACCTTC. It is translated as CSAKGENSNYGYTF.

A single count supports this clonotype. The chain uses TRBV2 and TRBJ1-1; no clear D. Trimming stripped 3 bases from V and 2 bases from J, with 7 bases between. Germline loops: CDR1 SNHLY, CDR2 FYNNEI. The CDR3 runs to 13 residues. Written as DNA, the CDR3 is TGTGCCAGCAGTGATCGGTCCAACACTGAAGCTTTCTTT. Its translation is CASSDRSNTEAFF.

There are a few counts of this clonotype. CDR3 protein: CASSYNPRQPLTYEQYF. For the CDR3, the DNA is TGTGCCAGCAGTTACAACCCCCGGCAGCCTCTCACCTACGAGCAGTACTTC. V and J are TRBV6-2 or TRBV6-3 and TRBJ2-7, with D uncertain. V was clipped by 2 bases and J by 2 bases, with 19 bases between them. Germline CDR1 is MNHEY and CDR2 is SVGEGT. This CDR3 comprises 17 residues.

The chain couples TRBV10-3 to TRBJ1-1; D ambiguous. The germline gives CDR1 ENHRY, CDR2 SYGVKD. This CDR3 contains 15 residues. V lost 0 bases and J 4 bases, leaving 12 bases between the germline ends. CDR3 residues: CAISESRQSSTEAFF. In DNA, the CDR3 is TGTGCCATCAGTGAGTCGCGGCAGTCCTCCACTGAAGCTTTCTTT.

This chain joins TRBV20-1 and TRBJ2-1, with 7 positions matching TRBD2. Unmatched junction bases numbered 17, after V lost 1 base and J lost 8 bases. CDR3 length: 17 residues. Germline V lookup: CDR1 DFQATT, CDR2 SNEGSKA (reference sequence). CDR3 sequence reads: CSARGSSRSGGVDEQFF. CDR3 DNA sequence: TGCAGTGCTAGAGGCTCGTCGCGGTCGGGGGGTGTGGATGAGCAGTTCTTC.

This clonotype was counted a few times. V and J are TRBV28 and TRBJ2-1; possible D gene TRBD1, 5 bases. Germline V lookup: CDR1 MDHEN, CDR2 SYDVKM. The CDR3 is made up of 14 amino acids. V lost 7 bases, J lost 4 bases, and 14 bases lay in between. For the CDR3, the DNA is TGTGCCAGCACGCGCCAGAGGACATACAATGAGCAGTTCTTC. It is translated as CASTRQRTYNEQFF.

The V gene is TRBV20-1, the J gene TRBJ2-3; 10 bases are shared with TRBD2. The CDR3 has 13 amino acids. Losses at the gene ends were 0 bases for V and 6 bases for J; bases not matched to a gene: 0. Looked up from germline, CDR1 is DFQATT and CDR2 is SNEGSKA (reference sequence). The CDR3 coding sequence is TGCAGTGCTAGAGAAGCGGGAGGGGATACGCAGTATTTT. Translated: CSAREAGGDTQYF.

V and J are TRBV28 and TRBJ2-7; D not certain. The germline CDR1 and CDR2 sequences are MDHEN and SYDVKM. V was pared by 3 bases and J by 5 bases, with 11 bases between. The CDR3 loop spans 13 amino acids. The CDR3 DNA reads TGTGCCAGCAGTTTCGTACAGCTCCACGAGCAGTACTTC. Translating it yields CASSFVQLHEQYF.

This clonotype has just a few counts. The chain is built from TRBV11-3 and TRBJ2-1; no reliable D call. Germline CDR1 SGHNT, CDR2 YENEEA. V shed 5 bases and J shed 2 bases, with 10 bases lying between them. This CDR3 comprises 14 residues. CDR3 sequence (DNA): TGTGCCAGCAGCGCTGCGACCGCCTACAATGAGCAGTTCTTC. Encoded protein: CASSAATAYNEQFF. Full variable domain (rest looked up from reference TRBV11-3 and TRBJ2-1): EAGVVQSPRYKIIEKKQPVAFWCNPISGHNTLYWYLQNLGQGPELLIRYENEEAVDDSQLPKDRFSAERLKGVDSTLKIQPAELGDSAVYLCASSAATAYNEQFFGPGTRLTVL.

The chain couples TRBV20-1 to TRBJ1-1; D is possibly TRBD1 (5 bases). Germline V gives CDR1 DFQATT, CDR2 SNEGSKA (reference sequence). The CDR3 loop spans 15 amino acids. Trimming took off 0 bases at V and 5 bases at J, with 16 bases between the two ends. The CDR3 DNA sequence: TGCAGTGCTAGAGACGAGGGCAGGGCGAGGACTGAAGCTTTCTTT. Translation gives CSARDEGRARTEAFF.

The CDR3 DNA reads TGTGCCAGCAGCTTAACAGCGCTTGGGACAGGGTGGGACTACAATGAGCAGTTCTTC. Its protein is CASSLTALGTGWDYNEQFF. This chain joins TRBV7-9 and TRBJ2-1, with TRBD1 matching 9 bases. The length of the CDR3 is 19 residues. Germline trimming cut 2 bases from V and 3 bases from J; bases unmatched to any gene: 14. The germline V gene encodes CDR1 SEHNR and CDR2 FQNEAQ (reference sequence). Looking up the rest from reference TRBV7-9 and TRBJ2-1 gives the full variable domain: DTGVSQNPRHKITKRGQNVTFRCDPISEHNRLYWYRQTLGQGPEFLTYFQNEAQLEKSRLLSDRFSAERPKGSFSTLEIQRTEQGDSAMYLCASSLTALGTGWDYNEQFFGPGTRLTVL.

The rearrangement uses TRBV14 and TRBJ1-4; D is undetermined. Germline lookup yields CDR1 SGHDN and CDR2 FVKESK. Trimming pared 1 base from V and 5 bases from J, leaving 17 bases between. This CDR3 contains 17 residues. CDR3 loop: CASSQVGRVSRNEKLFF. In nucleotides, the CDR3 is TGTGCCAGCAGCCAAGTAGGTCGTGTCAGCAGGAATGAAAAACTGTTTTTT.

This clonotype has more than one count but fewer than ten. The genes are TRBV4-3 and TRBJ2-5; D assignment may be TRBD1 or TRBD2 (5 bases each). CDR1 and CDR2 (germline): LGHNA, YSLEER. V was cut by 0 bases and J by 5 bases, with 13 bases left in between. The CDR3 has 15 residues. CDR3 sequence: CASSQEWGRFETQYF. CDR3 coding DNA: TGCGCCAGCAGCCAAGAGTGGGGACGGTTCGAGACCCAGTACTTC.

This clonotype was counted once. The V and J genes are TRBV10-3 and TRBJ2-3; 13 positions match TRBD2. The CDR3 contains 15 residues. CDR1 and CDR2 (germline): ENHRY, SYGVKD. V dropped 8 bases and J dropped 3; count of bases not matched to a gene: 5. The CDR3 sequence is CAIRGTSGTTDTQYF. The CDR3 DNA is TGTGCCATCCGGGGGACTAGCGGGACAACAGATACGCAGTATTTT.

The chain links TRBV25-1 to TRBJ2-3, with D maybe TRBD1 (6 bases). Trimming left V 1 base short and J 5 bases short, with 13 bases between. The CDR3 consists of 15 residues. CDR1 is MGHDK and CDR2 is SYGVNS in the germline V gene. CDR3: CASSEWGHERDTQYF. As DNA, the CDR3 is TGTGCCAGCAGTGAATGGGGACACGAGAGAGATACGCAGTATTTT.